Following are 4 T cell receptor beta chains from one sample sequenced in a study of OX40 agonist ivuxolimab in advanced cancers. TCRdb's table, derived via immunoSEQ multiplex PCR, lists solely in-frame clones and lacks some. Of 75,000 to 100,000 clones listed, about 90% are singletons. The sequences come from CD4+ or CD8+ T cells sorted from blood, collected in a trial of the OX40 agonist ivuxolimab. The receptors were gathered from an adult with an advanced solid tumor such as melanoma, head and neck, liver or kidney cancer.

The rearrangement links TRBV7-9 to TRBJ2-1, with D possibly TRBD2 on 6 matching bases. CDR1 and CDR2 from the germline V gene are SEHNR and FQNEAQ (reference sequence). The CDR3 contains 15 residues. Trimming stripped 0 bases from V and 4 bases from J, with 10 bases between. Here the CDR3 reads CASSLAREGYNEQFF. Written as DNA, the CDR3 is TGTGCCAGCAGCTTAGCGCGGGAAGGGTACAATGAGCAGTTCTTC.

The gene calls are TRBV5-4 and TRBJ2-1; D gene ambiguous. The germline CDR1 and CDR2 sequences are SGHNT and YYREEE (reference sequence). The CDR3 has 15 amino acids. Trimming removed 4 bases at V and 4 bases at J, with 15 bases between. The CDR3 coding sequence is TGTGCCAGCAGCGTAGCAGGTAGGCGTTACAATGAGCAGTTCTTC. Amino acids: CASSVAGRRYNEQFF.

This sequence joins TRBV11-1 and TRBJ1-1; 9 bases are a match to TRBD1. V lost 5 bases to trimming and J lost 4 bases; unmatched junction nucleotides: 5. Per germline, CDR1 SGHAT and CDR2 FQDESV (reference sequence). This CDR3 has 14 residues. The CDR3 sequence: CASSVDRGFTEAFF. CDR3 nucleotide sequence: TGTGCCAGCAGCGTCGACAGGGGGTTCACTGAAGCTTTCTTT.

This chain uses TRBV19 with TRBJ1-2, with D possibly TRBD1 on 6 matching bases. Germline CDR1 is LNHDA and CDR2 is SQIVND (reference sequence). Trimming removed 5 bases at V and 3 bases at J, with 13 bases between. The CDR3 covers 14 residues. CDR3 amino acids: CASSETGEYYGYTF. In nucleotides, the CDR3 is TGTGCCAGTAGTGAGACAGGCGAGTACTATGGCTACACCTTC. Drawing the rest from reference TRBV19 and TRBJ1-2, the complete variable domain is DGGITQSPKYLFRKEGQNVTLSCEQNLNHDAMYWYRQDPGQGLRLIYYSQIVNDFQKGDIAEGYSVSREKKESFPLTVTSAQKNPTAFYLCASSETGEYYGYTFGSGTRLTVV.